The rows below give T cell receptor beta chains drawn from one sample of a study of T cell responses to AZD1222 COVID-19 vaccine. The table came from immunoSEQ multiplex PCR; TCRdb's copy has only in-frame clones and leaves some out. The sample lists approximately 100,000 clones, 90% to 95% occurring once. The specimen was peripheral blood, collected on day 0 of AZD1222 vaccination. The receptors were sampled from an adult in good health. CDR3s include the opening cysteine and the closing phenylalanine or tryptophan. A D gene is named only where the DNA matches it firmly. Only part of the rows carry a size: once, few, many, or a class if the clone is expanded.

TRBV7-6,-,TRBJ1-5,-,TGTGCCAGCAGCCAAGGGGGGACTCAGCCCCAGCATTTT,CASSQGGTQPQHF
TRBV6-4,-,TRBJ1-2,-,TGTGCCAGCAGCCCGGACACAGGCTATGGCTACACCTTC,CASSPDTGYGYTF
TRBV29-1,-,TRBJ2-3,-,TGCAGCGTTGCCAGGGTAAGGGCAGATACGCAGTATTTT,CSVARVRADTQYF
TRBV7-3,-,TRBJ1-1,-,TGTGCCAGCAGCTTACTCGGGAGGGAGAACACTGAAGCTTTCTTT,CASSLLGRENTEAFF
TRBV11-1,-,TRBJ1-2,TRBD1,TGTGCCAGCAGCCTGAGGGGACAGGGGATAAACTATGGCTACACCTTC,CASSLRGQGINYGYTF
TRBV9,-,TRBJ1-4,TRBD1,TGTGCCAGCAGCACGGGGACAGGGGGTTACGAAAAACTGTTTTTT,CASSTGTGGYEKLFF
TRBV2,-,TRBJ1-1,-,TGTGCCAGCAGCGCTAACACACAGAGTCTTGAAGCTTTCTTT,CASSANTQSLEAFF
TRBV29-1,few,TRBJ1-1,-,TGCAGCGTTGGGGTCTCGACTTCTGAAGCTTTCTTT,CSVGVSTSEAFF
TRBV6-6,-,TRBJ1-4,-,TGTGCCACGTCTGACTCACGGTATTCGTTCGAAAAACTGTTTTTT,CATSDSRYSFEKLFF
TRBV3-1/TRBV3-2,-,TRBJ1-1,-,TGTGCCAGCAGCCAAGATTTGGTTGGTAGAGCTTTCTTT,CASSQDLVGRAFF
TRBV2,once,TRBJ1-5,-,TGTGCCAGCAGCGGGACCGAGACTAGCAATCAGCCCCAGCATTTT,CASSGTETSNQPQHF
TRBV6-2/TRBV6-3,-,TRBJ2-2,-,TGTGCCAGCAGTTATCGTGCGAGGGAGCTGTTTTTT,CASSYRARELFF
TRBV7-9,-,TRBJ1-2,-,TGTGCCAGCAGCCACCGAGACAGTGACTATGGCTACACCTTC,CASSHRDSDYGYTF
TRBV11-1,-,TRBJ2-3,TRBD2,TGTGCCAGCAGCCTTAGCGGGGGGACTGATACGCAGTATTTT,CASSLSGGTDTQYF
TRBV29-1,once,TRBJ1-1,TRBD1,TGCAGCGTTACAGGGGCGGACACTGAAGCTTTCTTT,CSVTGADTEAFF
TRBV4-3,-,TRBJ1-3,TRBD1,TGCGCCAGCAGCCAAGATACAGGGGTAAGTGGAAACACCATATATTTT,CASSQDTGVSGNTIYF
TRBV27,-,TRBJ2-2,TRBD1,TGTGCCAGCAGTTTAAGCGGGACAGGGGAAGCCGGGGAGCTGTTTTTT,CASSLSGTGEAGELFF
TRBV21-1,-,TRBJ2-1,-,TGTGCCAGCAGCAAAGGGCGGGGAGCGGCCTCCTACAATGAGCAGTTCTTC,CASSKGRGAASYNEQFF
TRBV7-9,few,TRBJ2-2,-,TGTGCCAGCAGCCAAGCCAGGGGGGACACCGGGGAGCTGTTTTTT,CASSQARGDTGELFF
TRBV2,-,TRBJ1-5,TRBD1,TGTGCCAGCAGTCTACGGACAGGGAGGAGCAATCAGCCCCAGCATTTT,CASSLRTGRSNQPQHF
TRBV5-5,-,TRBJ2-7,-,TGTGCCAGCAGCTCGGACGGGGTGCTCTGGGAGCAGTACTTC,CASSSDGVLWEQYF
TRBV18,-,TRBJ2-7,TRBD1,TGTGCCAGCTCACCCCCGACAGGGGCGTCCTACGAGCAGTACTTC,CASSPPTGASYEQYF
TRBV5-4,-,TRBJ2-3,-,TGTGCCGGCAGACGAACCTCCACAGATACGCAGTATTTT,CAGRRTSTDTQYF
TRBV5-6,-,TRBJ1-1,-,TGTGCCAGCACCCTGGCCCTGAACACTGAAGCTTTCTTT,CASTLALNTEAFF
TRBV5-6,-,TRBJ2-3,-,TGTGCCAGCAGCGGGGTACAGGGGGAGGGCCTTTATACGCAGTATTTT,CASSGVQGEGLYTQYF
TRBV7-3,-,TRBJ2-7,TRBD1,TGTGCCAGCAGCTTAAAACAGGGGGCCTCCTACGAGCAGTACTTC,CASSLKQGASYEQYF
TRBV5-1,-,TRBJ2-3,-,TGCGCCAGCAGCTTGTGGCAGCCAGGGGCAGATACGCAGTATTTT,CASSLWQPGADTQYF
TRBV16,-,TRBJ2-3,-,TGTGCCAGCAGCCGACACGGGGCACCTAACGGGGGAGATACGCAGTATTTT,CASSRHGAPNGGDTQYF
TRBV11-2,-,TRBJ2-5,-,TGTGCCAGCAGCTATATAGGGGGGGTGGAGACCCAGTACTTC,CASSYIGGVETQYF
TRBV19,-,TRBJ1-6,TRBD1,TGTGCCACCCCTGAGTTGGACAGGGGTGATTCACCCCTCCACTTT,CATPELDRGDSPLHF
TRBV11-2,-,TRBJ2-3,-,TGTGCCAGCAGCGGAACCGGTGGAGATACGCAGTATTTT,CASSGTGGDTQYF
TRBV6-1,-,TRBJ1-6,-,TGTGCCGGGTCCGGGTCAAATTCACCCCTCCACTTT,CAGSGSNSPLHF
TRBV6-4,-,TRBJ2-7,TRBD2,TGTGCCAGCAGTGAAGGTTTAGGACTAGCCCAGTACTTC,CASSEGLGLAQYF
TRBV3-1/TRBV3-2,once,TRBJ1-6,TRBD1,TGTGCCAGCAGCCACGCGACAGGGGGCAGTTCACCCCTCCACTTT,CASSHATGGSSPLHF
TRBV7-3,-,TRBJ2-3,-,TGTGCCAGCAGCTCCGGACTCCCCTCGGATACGCAGTATTTT,CASSSGLPSDTQYF
TRBV6-2/TRBV6-3,-,TRBJ1-1,-,TGTGCCAGCAGTTATGAACGGTACACTGAAGCTTTCTTT,CASSYERYTEAFF
TRBV30,-,TRBJ2-2,-,TGTGCCTGGAGTGTCGCCGGGGAGCTGTTTTTT,CAWSVAGELFF
TRBV11-3,-,TRBJ2-3,-,TGTGCCAGCAGCCAGAGGCCCGGGAGTGGTGGAGATACGCAGTATTTT,CASSQRPGSGGDTQYF
TRBV5-1,-,TRBJ2-1,TRBD2,TGCGCCAGCAGCCCCAGGACTAGCGGGATCTCCTACAATGAGCAGTTCTTC,CASSPRTSGISYNEQFF